This TCR beta chain was observed in a study of blood T cells in healthy people across ages. Germline CDR1 is SGHRS and CDR2 is YFSETQ. The CDR3 runs 18 residues. Trimming took 4 bases from V and 0 from J, leaving 22 bases between them. Primers used in a second PCR of roughly 7 to 12 cycles were a sample-barcoded 5' primer and a J-beta primer mix. TCRdb re-analysed the 5' RACE reads in MiXCR, keeping a single row per CDR3 protein. The data hold more than 600,000 distinct CDR3 sequences, with around 25% observed a single time. The sample was also linked to a second study, of T cells of mothers and their children. That source reports: Whether related or unrelated, pairs show similar shaping of TCR recombination output by thymic selection.

This TCR came from a boy younger than 18 in good health. Sequenced: blood. The J gene is TRBJ1-2, the V gene TRBV5-1, with a weak D call TRBD1 (5 bases). CDR3 nucleotide sequence: TGCGCCAGCAGCCCGTCCGGTGGGGGAAACGAAGCTAACTATGGCTACACCTTC. This encodes CASSPSGGGNEANYGYTF.